This is a list of T cell receptor beta chains from one sample in a study of CD8 T cells in Susac syndrome. Each CDR3 protein is one row after TCRdb ran MiXCR on the immunoSEQ multiplex PCR reads. The table includes about 81,000 distinct CDR3 sequences, approximately 95% detected once. Sequenced material: CD8+ T cells from PBMCs. The origin of the receptors is a human donor with Susac syndrome. The CDR3 runs from the conserved cysteine through the conserved F or W. D genes are given only for firm matches. Clone size, where shown, is once, few, many, or a class for clones that have expanded.

v_gene: TRBV3-1; abundance: .; j_gene: TRBJ2-1; d_gene: TRBD2; CDR3nt: TGTGCCAGCAGCCAAGATTCAGCGGGAGGGCAGTTCTTC; CDR3aa: CASSQDSAGGQFF
v_gene: TRBV3-1; abundance: .; j_gene: TRBJ1-5; d_gene: .; CDR3nt: TGTGCCAGCAGCCAAGATGGTGGGAATCAGCCCCAGCATTTT; CDR3aa: CASSQDGGNQPQHF
v_gene: TRBV9; abundance: few; j_gene: TRBJ1-1; d_gene: .; CDR3nt: TGTGCCAGCAGCCCCCGGGGCAATCAAAACACTGAAGCTTTCTTT; CDR3aa: CASSPRGNQNTEAFF
v_gene: TRBV5-6; abundance: .; j_gene: TRBJ2-7; d_gene: .; CDR3nt: TGTGCCAGCAGCTCCGGAAAGGTCGAGCAGTACTTC; CDR3aa: CASSSGKVEQYF
v_gene: TRBV27; abundance: .; j_gene: TRBJ2-1; d_gene: .; CDR3nt: TGTGCCAGCAGTTCCGGGACCACCCCGGCTTTGAATGAGCAGTTCTTC; CDR3aa: CASSSGTTPALNEQFF
v_gene: TRBV3-1; abundance: once; j_gene: TRBJ2-1; d_gene: TRBD2; CDR3nt: TGTGCCAGCAGCCAAGTTGCGGGGGGCTACAATGAGCAGTTCTTC; CDR3aa: CASSQVAGGYNEQFF
v_gene: TRBV13; abundance: once; j_gene: TRBJ2-5; d_gene: .; CDR3nt: TGTGCCAGCAGCTTAGGAGGAGTCCTGCCAGAGACCCAGTACTTC; CDR3aa: CASSLGGVLPETQYF
v_gene: TRBV7-9; abundance: once; j_gene: TRBJ2-5; d_gene: TRBD2; CDR3nt: TGTGCCAGCAGCCCCCCCCTAGCGGGAGTAGAGACCCAGTACTTC; CDR3aa: CASSPPLAGVETQYF
v_gene: TRBV5-8; abundance: .; j_gene: TRBJ2-7; d_gene: .; CDR3nt: TGTGCCAGCAGCTTGGCGCCAACAGGACTCGACTACGAGCAGTACTTC; CDR3aa: CASSLAPTGLDYEQYF
v_gene: TRBV5-6; abundance: .; j_gene: TRBJ2-1; d_gene: .; CDR3nt: TGTGCCAGCAGCTTGGGATACAGTCAGGGCGATGAGCAGTTCTTC; CDR3aa: CASSLGYSQGDEQFF
v_gene: TRBV3-1; abundance: .; j_gene: TRBJ1-5; d_gene: .; CDR3nt: TGTGCCAGCAGCCAAGTGGCTTTGCCCAGAAGTCCCCACCCGGAGCGGAATCAGCCCCAGCATTTT; CDR3aa: CASSQVALPRSPHPERNQPQHF
v_gene: TRBV27; abundance: .; j_gene: TRBJ2-7; d_gene: .; CDR3nt: TGTGCCAGCAGTAAAAATACAGTCACCCAGGACGAGCAGTACTTC; CDR3aa: CASSKNTVTQDEQYF
v_gene: TRBV4-1; abundance: .; j_gene: TRBJ1-2; d_gene: .; CDR3nt: TGCGCCAGCAGCCAAGAGGAGCGAGGCTACACCTTC; CDR3aa: CASSQEERGYTF
v_gene: TRBV5-1; abundance: .; j_gene: TRBJ2-5; d_gene: TRBD2; CDR3nt: TGCGCCAGCAGCTTGATGGGCCAGGGAGGGAGAGAGACCCAGTACTTC; CDR3aa: CASSLMGQGGRETQYF
v_gene: TRBV12-3/TRBV12-4; abundance: .; j_gene: TRBJ2-7; d_gene: TRBD2; CDR3nt: TGTGCCAGCAGTTTAGGCGGGAGTGGCTACGAGCAGTACTTC; CDR3aa: CASSLGGSGYEQYF
v_gene: TRBV24-1; abundance: .; j_gene: TRBJ2-1; d_gene: .; CDR3nt: TGTGCCACCAGTGATAACGACTTCGATGAGCAGTTCTTC; CDR3aa: CATSDNDFDEQFF
v_gene: TRBV5-1; abundance: .; j_gene: TRBJ2-5; d_gene: .; CDR3nt: TGCGCCAGCAGCTCCTCTTCTACAGGCGAGCGAGAGACCCAGTACTTC; CDR3aa: CASSSSSTGERETQYF
v_gene: TRBV6-5; abundance: .; j_gene: TRBJ1-6; d_gene: .; CDR3nt: TGTGCCAGCAGCACTTACAGGGATAGGGCTTCACCCCTCCACTTT; CDR3aa: CASSTYRDRASPLHF
v_gene: TRBV7-2; abundance: .; j_gene: TRBJ2-5; d_gene: TRBD2; CDR3nt: TGTGCCAGCAGCTTAGGCCTAGCGGGAGGGCCCGGTTTGGAGACCCAGTACTTC; CDR3aa: CASSLGLAGGPGLETQYF
v_gene: TRBV7-9; abundance: .; j_gene: TRBJ2-7; d_gene: TRBD1; CDR3nt: TGTGCCAGCAGACCAGACAGGGGGCTACACCACGAGCAGTACTTC; CDR3aa: CASRPDRGLHHEQYF
v_gene: TRBV27; abundance: .; j_gene: TRBJ1-2; d_gene: .; CDR3nt: TGTGCCAGCAGTCAGGGAATTCTTAACTATGGCTACACCTTC; CDR3aa: CASSQGILNYGYTF
v_gene: TRBV24-1; abundance: .; j_gene: TRBJ1-5; d_gene: .; CDR3nt: TGTGCCACCAGTGAATCGTCTAGCAATCAGCCCCAGCATTTT; CDR3aa: CATSESSSNQPQHF
v_gene: TRBV9; abundance: .; j_gene: TRBJ1-4; d_gene: .; CDR3nt: TGTGCCAGCAGCGTAGAAGGGAAAGGGACTAATGAAAAACTGTTTTTT; CDR3aa: CASSVEGKGTNEKLFF
v_gene: TRBV19; abundance: .; j_gene: TRBJ1-2; d_gene: .; CDR3nt: TGTGCCAGTAGTATGGGGTTTGGAGCAGAAACAGCTAACTATGGCTACACCTTC; CDR3aa: CASSMGFGAETANYGYTF
v_gene: TRBV5-1; abundance: .; j_gene: TRBJ2-1; d_gene: TRBD1; CDR3nt: TGCGCCAGCAGCTTGGACGCCAGGGGGCCCTACAATGAGCAGTTCTTC; CDR3aa: CASSLDARGPYNEQFF
v_gene: TRBV4-2; abundance: .; j_gene: TRBJ2-7; d_gene: .; CDR3nt: TGTGCCAGCAGCCAAGATCAGGGGGAGGCTTACGAGCAGTACTTC; CDR3aa: CASSQDQGEAYEQYF
v_gene: TRBV28; abundance: .; j_gene: TRBJ2-5; d_gene: .; CDR3nt: TGTGCCAGCAGTCCCCCCGACAGGTGGGAGACCCAGTACTTC; CDR3aa: CASSPPDRWETQYF
v_gene: TRBV4-1; abundance: .; j_gene: TRBJ1-1; d_gene: TRBD1; CDR3nt: TGCGCCAGCAGCCAAGGACAGGGGATGAACACTGAAGCTTTCTTT; CDR3aa: CASSQGQGMNTEAFF
v_gene: TRBV12-3/TRBV12-4; abundance: .; j_gene: TRBJ1-2; d_gene: .; CDR3nt: TGTGCCAGCAGTGGGAGTCTACAGGGTAACTATGGCTACACCTTC; CDR3aa: CASSGSLQGNYGYTF
v_gene: TRBV2; abundance: .; j_gene: TRBJ2-1; d_gene: .; CDR3nt: TGTGCCAGCATCGTAGGGGATGAGCAGTTCTTC; CDR3aa: CASIVGDEQFF
v_gene: TRBV9; abundance: .; j_gene: TRBJ2-1; d_gene: .; CDR3nt: TGTGCCAGCAGCCTAGACATGGGGACCTACAATGAGCAGTTCTTC; CDR3aa: CASSLDMGTYNEQFF
v_gene: TRBV4-1; abundance: .; j_gene: TRBJ2-7; d_gene: .; CDR3nt: TGCGCCAGCAGCCACTTCCTTCATAGGACAGTGAATTTGTGGGAGCAGTACTTC; CDR3aa: CASSHFLHRTVNLWEQYF
v_gene: TRBV29-1; abundance: .; j_gene: TRBJ1-4; d_gene: TRBD1; CDR3nt: TGCAGCGTCGGGACAGATACTAATGAAAAACTGTTTTTT; CDR3aa: CSVGTDTNEKLFF
v_gene: TRBV3-1; abundance: .; j_gene: TRBJ2-7; d_gene: .; CDR3nt: TGTGCCAGCAGCCAAGATCCGACACGCGACGAGCAGTACTTC; CDR3aa: CASSQDPTRDEQYF
v_gene: TRBV27; abundance: .; j_gene: TRBJ2-7; d_gene: .; CDR3nt: TGTGCCAGCAGTCCAAGGACAGAGTCCTACGAGCAGTACTTC; CDR3aa: CASSPRTESYEQYF
v_gene: TRBV4-3; abundance: .; j_gene: TRBJ2-1; d_gene: .; CDR3nt: TGCGCCAGCAGCCAAGAAGACAGGAATGAGCAGTTCTTC; CDR3aa: CASSQEDRNEQFF
v_gene: TRBV6-5; abundance: once; j_gene: TRBJ2-6; d_gene: .; CDR3nt: TGTGCCAGCAGTCCGAACGGTGGGGCCAACGTCCTGACTTTC; CDR3aa: CASSPNGGANVLTF
v_gene: TRBV7-8; abundance: .; j_gene: TRBJ2-1; d_gene: TRBD2; CDR3nt: TGTGCCAGCCGGCCCCGCCTCACTAGCGGGAGAGTAGGATACAATGAGCAGTTCTTC; CDR3aa: CASRPRLTSGRVGYNEQFF
v_gene: TRBV30; abundance: .; j_gene: TRBJ1-4; d_gene: .; CDR3nt: TGTGCCTGGACGCCGGCCTATGATGAAAAACTGTTTTTT; CDR3aa: CAWTPAYDEKLFF
v_gene: TRBV5-6; abundance: .; j_gene: TRBJ2-1; d_gene: .; CDR3nt: TGTGCCAGCAGCTTGGTTTCAGGGGACAATGAGCAGTTCTTC; CDR3aa: CASSLVSGDNEQFF
v_gene: TRBV27; abundance: once; j_gene: TRBJ1-4; d_gene: .; CDR3nt: TGTGCCAGCAGTTCCGAAGGGGTGAGGGAAAAACTGTTTTTT; CDR3aa: CASSSEGVREKLFF
v_gene: TRBV7-9; abundance: once; j_gene: TRBJ2-7; d_gene: .; CDR3nt: TGTGCCAGCAGCTTAGTAGAGAGCTCCTACGAGCAGTACTTC; CDR3aa: CASSLVESSYEQYF